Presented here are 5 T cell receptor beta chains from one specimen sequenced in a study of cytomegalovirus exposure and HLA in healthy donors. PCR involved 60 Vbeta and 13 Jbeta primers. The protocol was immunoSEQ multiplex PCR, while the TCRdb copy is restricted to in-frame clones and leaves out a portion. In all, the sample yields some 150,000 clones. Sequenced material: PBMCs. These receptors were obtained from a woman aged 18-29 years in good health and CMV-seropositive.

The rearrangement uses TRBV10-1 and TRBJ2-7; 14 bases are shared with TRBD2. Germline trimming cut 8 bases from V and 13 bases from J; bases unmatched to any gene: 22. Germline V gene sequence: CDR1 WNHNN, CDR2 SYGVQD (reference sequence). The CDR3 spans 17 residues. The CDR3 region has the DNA TGCGCCAGCCGAGGACTAGCGGGAGGAGTCATTACGAGTGGTTACTACTTC. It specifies CASRGLAGGVITSGYYF.

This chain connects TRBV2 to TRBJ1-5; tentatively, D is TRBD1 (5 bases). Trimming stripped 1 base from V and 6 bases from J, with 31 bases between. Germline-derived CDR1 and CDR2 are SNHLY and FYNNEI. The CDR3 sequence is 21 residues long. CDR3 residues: CASSEEWVDRRRPFGRQPQHF. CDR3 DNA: TGTGCCAGCAGTGAAGAATGGGTCGACAGACGACGTCCCTTTGGGCGTCAGCCCCAGCATTTT.

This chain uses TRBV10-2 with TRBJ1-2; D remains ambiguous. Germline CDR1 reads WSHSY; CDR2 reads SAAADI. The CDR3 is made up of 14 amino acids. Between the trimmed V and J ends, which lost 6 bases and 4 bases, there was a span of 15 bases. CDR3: CASRDRPGGYGYTF. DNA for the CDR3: TGCGCCAGCAGAGATCGACCGGGTGGCTATGGCTACACCTTC.

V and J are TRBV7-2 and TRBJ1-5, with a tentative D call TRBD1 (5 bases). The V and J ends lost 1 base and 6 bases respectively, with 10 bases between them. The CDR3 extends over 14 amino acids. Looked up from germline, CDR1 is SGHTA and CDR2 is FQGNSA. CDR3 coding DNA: TGTGCCAGCAGCTTAGTAGGGGCACGTCAGCCCCAGCATTTT. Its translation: CASSLVGARQPQHF.

CDR3 amino acids: CASSMYRGQGNTIYF. CDR3 in DNA: TGTGCCAGTAGTATGTACAGGGGGCAAGGAAACACCATATATTTT. The chain uses TRBV19 and TRBJ1-3, with 9 bases identical to TRBD1. Unmatched junction bases numbered 4, after V lost 3 bases and J lost 4 bases. CDR1 and CDR2 (germline): LNHDA, SQIVND (reference sequence). This CDR3 contains 15 residues.